This T cell receptor (beta chain) was captured in a study of blood T cell dynamics during melanoma immunotherapy. Time point specified: week 3, after first cycle of checkpoint inhibitor. Samples come from before therapy and from week 3 after the first blockade cycle. Response was assessed by RECIST 1.1 at 12 weeks, except two rapid progressors. Overall study findings and caveats: At W3, later disease-control patients showed bifurcated PBMC repertoire changes, unlike progressors. The study could not tell melanoma-specific clones from general immune activation.

TCRdb's copy holds only in-frame clones and misses some; the assay was immunoSEQ multiplex PCR. There are roughly 9,700 clones in the sample; 80% to 90% occur only once, and about 3.8% lies in the top ten. The CDR3 covers 15 residues. V was clipped by 4 bases and J by 10 bases; unmatched bases: 12. Germline values: CDR1 SEHNR, CDR2 FQNEAQ (reference sequence). In the case of this clone: The antigen remains undetermined.

The clonotype comes from a human donor with melanoma. This sample comprised blood, obtained from a patient treated with checkpoint blockade. The V call is TRBV7-9, the J call TRBJ1-1, with TRBD1 matching over 10 bases. The CDR3 DNA reads as TGTGCCAGCAGCTGGCCGGGACAGGGGACCCGCGGAGCTTTCTTT. It specifies CASSWPGQGTRGAFF.